These 14 T cell receptor beta chains were all obtained from the same sample, sequenced in a study of cytomegalovirus exposure and HLA in healthy donors. 60 Vbeta and 13 Jbeta primers were used in PCR. Profiling relied on immunoSEQ multiplex PCR, and the TCRdb table lists in-frame clones only, not all of them. This sample has roughly 100,000 clones; roughly 82% occur once, and the top ten carry under 8%. The sequenced sample consisted of PBMCs. Receptors were obtained from a woman between 50 and 59 years old in good health and CMV-seropositive.

The table lists this clone with a few counts. CDR3 nucleotides: TGCGCCAGCAGCCAAGCTTTGAGCATGAACACTGAAGCTTTCTTT. Translated, it gives CASSQALSMNTEAFF. This sequence joins TRBV4-1 and TRBJ1-1; D ambiguous. V shed 1 base and J shed 0 bases, with 9 bases lying between them. Germline CDR1 is MGHRA and CDR2 is YSYEKL. The CDR3 runs to 15 residues.

The chain couples TRBV27 to TRBJ1-3, with D unclear. Per germline, CDR1 MNHEY and CDR2 SMNVEV (reference sequence). V dropped 6 bases and J dropped 2 bases, with 8 bases sitting between them. CDR3 length equals 13 residues. The chain's CDR3 is CASSPGTGNTIYF. In nucleotides, the CDR3 is TGTGCCAGCAGCCCCGGGACTGGAAACACCATATATTTT.

The V gene is TRBV29-1, the J gene TRBJ1-1, with D perhaps TRBD1 (6 bases). This CDR3 comprises 13 residues. In germline, CDR1 is SQVTM, CDR2 ANQGSEA. V was pared by 5 bases and J by 2 bases, with 12 bases between. The CDR3 DNA is TGCAGCGTTTCGACAGGAGAAAACACTGAAGCTTTCTTT. It translates to CSVSTGENTEAFF. The full variable domain, completed using reference TRBV29-1 and TRBJ1-1, is SAVISQKPSRDICQRGTSLTIQCQVDSQVTMMFWYRQQPGQSLTLIATANQGSEATYESGFVIDKFPISRPNLTFSTLTVSNMSPEDSSIYLCSVSTGENTEAFFGQGTRLTVV.

The rearrangement links TRBV30 to TRBJ2-1; maybe TRBD1 (6 bases). V was clipped by 3 bases and J by 4 bases, with 13 bases between them. Germline CDR1 GTSNPN, CDR2 SVGIG (reference sequence). The CDR3 runs to 14 residues. The CDR3 DNA follows: TGTGCCTGGAGCCGGGACACCGTGTACAATGAGCAGTTCTTC. Translation gives CAWSRDTVYNEQFF.

The V gene is TRBV6-1, the J gene TRBJ2-5; 7 bases agree with TRBD1. Losses at the gene ends were 6 bases for V and 2 bases for J; bases not matched to a gene: 6. Germline V gene data show CDR1 as MNHNS and CDR2 as SASEGT. The CDR3 contains 14 residues. The CDR3 loop is CASSRDSAQETQYF. CDR3 in DNA: TGTGCCAGCAGCCGGGACAGCGCACAAGAGACCCAGTACTTC.

V is TRBV7-8 and J is TRBJ2-5; TRBD2 aligns across 15 bases. The length of the CDR3 is 17 residues. The trim removed 0 bases at V and 5 bases at J, leaving 4 bases unmatched. Germline-derived CDR1 and CDR2 are SGHVS and FQNEAQ. The CDR3 is CASSLAGTSGGRETQYF. DNA for the CDR3: TGTGCCAGCAGCTTAGCGGGGACTAGCGGGGGGAGGGAGACCCAGTACTTC.

The rearrangement uses TRBV14 and TRBJ2-5, with D perhaps matching TRBD2 (5 bases). The J call is uncertain, as TRBJ2-7 better fits the DNA end. Germline CDR1 reads SGHDN; CDR2 reads FVKESK. The CDR3 sequence is 16 residues long. CDR3: CASSHRRTGRPYEQYF. The CDR3 DNA sequence: TGTGCCAGCAGCCACCGCCGGACGGGAAGACCCTACGAGCAGTACTTC.

The chain is built from TRBV7-9 and TRBJ1-1, with D tentatively TRBD1 (6 bases). The CDR3 covers 15 residues. CDR1 and CDR2 from the germline V gene are SEHNR and FQNEAQ (reference sequence). The V end lost 2 bases, the J end lost 4 bases, and 14 bases lay between the germline ends. DNA of the CDR3: TGTGCCAGCAGCTTACTACGGGGGGCAGGCACTGAAGCTTTCTTT. This codes for CASSLLRGAGTEAFF. Based on the CDR3 plus reference TRBV7-9 and TRBJ1-1, the full variable domain is DTGVSQNPRHKITKRGQNVTFRCDPISEHNRLYWYRQTLGQGPEFLTYFQNEAQLEKSRLLSDRFSAERPKGSFSTLEIQRTEQGDSAMYLCASSLLRGAGTEAFFGQGTRLTVV.

This rearrangement joins TRBV7-9 to TRBJ2-2; perhaps TRBD1 as D (6 bases). The germline V gene has CDR1 SEHNR and CDR2 FQNEAQ (reference sequence). V was clipped by 3 bases and J by 2 bases, with 13 bases between them. This CDR3 spans 16 amino acids. In DNA form, the CDR3 reads TGTGCCAGCAGCTTCCGGGAACAGGGAAACACCGGGGAGCTGTTTTTT. It specifies CASSFREQGNTGELFF. Using reference TRBV7-9 and TRBJ2-2 for the parts outside the CDR3, the full variable domain is DTGVSQNPRHKITKRGQNVTFRCDPISEHNRLYWYRQTLGQGPEFLTYFQNEAQLEKSRLLSDRFSAERPKGSFSTLEIQRTEQGDSAMYLCASSFREQGNTGELFFGEGSRLTVL.

This clone has a single count. The genes are TRBV11-2 and TRBJ2-7; D unclear. CDR1 and CDR2 (germline): SGHAT, FQNNGV. V dropped 5 bases and J dropped 3 bases, with 17 bases sitting between them. The CDR3 sequence is 15 residues long. CDR3 region: CASSPVTSRVYEQYF. The CDR3 DNA sequence: TGTGCCAGCAGCCCGGTGACCTCACGGGTCTACGAGCAGTACTTC.

The chain carries TRBV2 and TRBJ1-3, with D tentatively TRBD1 (6 bases). Trimming cost V 8 bases and J 0 bases, with 11 bases left between them. Per the germline V gene, CDR1 is SNHLY and CDR2 is FYNNEI. CDR3 length: 14 residues. CDR3 in amino acids: CASLDRHSGNTIYF. The CDR3, as DNA: TGTGCCAGCCTTGACAGGCACTCTGGAAACACCATATATTTT. The whole variable domain, filled in from reference TRBV2 and TRBJ1-3, reads EPEVTQTPSHQVTQMGQEVILRCVPISNHLYFYWYRQILGQKVEFLVSFYNNEISEKSEIFDDQFSVERPDGSNFTLKIRSTKLEDSAMYFCASLDRHSGNTIYFGEGSWLTVV.

The chain combines TRBV19 with TRBJ1-2; tentative D call: TRBD1 (5 bases). In germline, CDR1 is LNHDA, CDR2 SQIVND (reference sequence). V lost 7 bases and J 3 bases, leaving 15 bases between the germline ends. CDR3 length equals 14 residues. CDR3 region: CASTDGGFHYGYTF. The CDR3 DNA sequence: TGTGCCAGTACCGATGGGGGGTTTCACTATGGCTACACCTTC.

The chain recombines TRBV4-1 with TRBJ2-7; TRBD2 agrees at 10 bases. Germline CDR1 is MGHRA and CDR2 is YSYEKL. CDR3 length: 16 residues. V shed 3 bases, J shed 4 bases, and the junction held 9 bases outside the gene matches. The CDR3: CASSQASSGGDYEQYF. The DNA for the CDR3 is TGCGCCAGCAGCCAGGCCTCTAGCGGGGGAGATTACGAGCAGTACTTC.

This clone was observed a handful of times. The J gene is TRBJ1-5, the V gene TRBV18; maybe TRBD1 (6 bases). The CDR3 extends over 13 amino acids. The V gene lost 6 bases and the J gene lost 5 bases, with 11 bases spanning the gap. CDR1 and CDR2 from the germline V gene are KGHSH and LQKENI. The CDR3: CASSRGGDQPQHF. CDR3 nucleotide sequence: TGTGCCAGCTCCCGAGGGGGGGATCAGCCCCAGCATTTT.